This T cell receptor (beta chain) was recorded in a study of PD-1 blockade in classical Hodgkin lymphoma. Every patient relapsed after autologous stem cell transplantation, and brentuximab vedotin exposure varied. The table lists this clone with a count of one. No antigen is known for it. Produced via immunoSEQ multiplex PCR; TCRdb's table is partial and in-frame only. The sample lists approximately 12,000 clones, roughly 79% occurring once. CDR1 is SNHLY and CDR2 is FYNNEI in the germline V gene. This CDR3 has 13 residues. Trimming left V 4 bases short and J 2 bases short, with 8 bases between. Study-wide results and limits: What caused the repertoire differences, perhaps disease activity or prior therapy, remains undefined. Nivolumab starters within 1 year of ASCT were excluded. Those achieving complete response showed baseline diversity like newly diagnosed patients.

The rearrangement joins TRBV2 to TRBJ1-1; no clear D gene. This clonotype was sampled from a human donor with classical Hodgkin lymphoma. Sequences were derived from peripheral blood mononuclear cells (PBMCs), sampled before the second cycle of nivolumab. For the CDR3, the DNA is TGTGCCAGCAGTGGGACTGCCAACACTGAAGCTTTCTTT. Protein sequence: CASSGTANTEAFF.